Listed here are 22 T cell receptor beta chains from one sample, sequenced in a study of patients and donors after allogeneic stem cell transplantation. One entry per CDR3 protein, called by TCRdb with MiXCR from the RT-PCR reads. The sample lists fewer than 200,000 distinct CDR3 sequences, over 25% occurring once. What was sequenced was blood, either unsorted or a sorted T cell fraction (not recorded which). These receptor sequences come from a human donor who was either an allogeneic HSCT recipient or a stem cell or donor lymphocyte infusion donor (not recorded which). It is not recorded whose cells these are; they may come from a transplant donor.

The chain joins TRBV4-2 to TRBJ2-7; the D gene is possibly TRBD2 (5 bases). Looked up from germline, CDR1 is LGHNA and CDR2 is YNFKEQ. The CDR3 is 15 amino acids. Deletions cut 1 base from V and 2 bases from J, with 12 bases between. The CDR3 protein is CASSQGGAPTYEQYF. The CDR3 region has the DNA TGTGCCAGCAGCCAAGGGGGAGCGCCCACCTACGAGCAGTACTTC.

This clonotype was found a few times. The chain combines TRBV6-5 with TRBJ1-2; 9 bases agree with TRBD1. V trimming: 5 bases; J trimming: 2 bases; junction bases outside the gene matches: 6. The CDR3 extends over 15 amino acids. Germline V lookup: CDR1 MNHEY, CDR2 SVGAGI. CDR3 DNA sequence: TGTGCCAGCAGTCACACCGGGACAGGGAACTATGGCTACACCTTC. It specifies CASSHTGTGNYGYTF.

The V gene is TRBV4-3, the J gene TRBJ2-3; D may match TRBD1 or TRBD2 (5 bases each). V was pared by 0 bases and J by 9 bases, with 19 bases between. The CDR3 contains 16 residues. Germline lookup yields CDR1 LGHNA and CDR2 YSLEER. The CDR3 sequence: CASSQDGAGPVYTQYF. The CDR3 DNA is TGCGCCAGCAGCCAAGATGGGGCGGGCCCTGTATACACGCAGTATTTT.

This clonotype was seen repeatedly, ten times or more. The V gene is TRBV20-1, the J gene TRBJ1-4; the D gene is possibly TRBD1 (5 bases). The CDR3 covers 13 residues. CDR1 DFQATT and CDR2 SNEGSKA come from the germline V gene (reference sequence). V was trimmed by 3 bases and J by 8 bases, leaving 13 bases between them. CDR3 bases: TGCAGTGCTAGGCCGAAATGGGGGGAAAAACTGTTTTTT. Its protein product is CSARPKWGEKLFF.

This clonotype turned up a few times. The CDR3 bases are TGCGCCAGCAGCTTGGGCGCTAGCGGGAGTACCGATACGCAGTATTTT. Its translation: CASSLGASGSTDTQYF. V is TRBV5-1 and J is TRBJ2-3; 10 bases map to TRBD2. After removal of 0 bases from V and 6 bases from J, the junction contained 7 bases not matched to a gene. This CDR3 comprises 16 residues. Germline V gene sequence: CDR1 SGHRS, CDR2 YFSETQ.

This chain uses TRBV7-9 with TRBJ1-2; no definite D call. V was cut by 2 bases and J by 2 bases, with 6 bases left in between. Per the germline V gene, CDR1 is SEHNR and CDR2 is FQNEAQ (reference sequence). The CDR3 covers 13 residues. The CDR3 is CASSLPRNYGYTF. The CDR3 DNA is TGTGCCAGCAGCTTACCGAGGAACTATGGCTACACCTTC.

The gene calls are TRBV12-3 or TRBV12-4 and TRBJ2-1, with no clear D. V gave up 2 bases and J gave up 3 bases, with 11 bases separating them. The CDR3 runs 15 residues. The CDR3 region has the DNA TGTGCCAGCAGTTTAAATTCCCCGGACTACAATGAGCAGTTCTTC. Its protein is CASSLNSPDYNEQFF.

Only a few counts were recorded for this clonotype. The chain is built from TRBV4-2 and TRBJ2-1; D assignment may be TRBD1 or TRBD2 (7 bases each). Trimming took 6 bases from V and 5 from J, leaving 14 bases between them. CDR3 length equals 14 residues. Germline CDR1 is LGHNA and CDR2 is YNFKEQ. The CDR3 DNA follows: TGTGCCAGCAGTTCAGGGGGGGCCAACAATGAGCAGTTCTTC. Its translation is CASSSGGANNEQFF.

The chain combines TRBV5-5 with TRBJ2-3; D is ambiguous. The CDR3 consists of 15 residues. Germline-derived CDR1 and CDR2 are SGHKS and YYEKEE (reference sequence). The V gene lost 1 base and the J gene lost 2 bases, with 11 bases spanning the gap. In DNA, the CDR3 is TGTGCCAGCAGCTTGCACGGCCTCTCCACAGATACGCAGTATTTT. It specifies CASSLHGLSTDTQYF.

The V call is TRBV7-9, the J call TRBJ1-1; TRBD1 matches 10 bases. Trimming removed 7 bases from V and 9 bases from J; junction bases left unmatched: 11. The germline V gene has CDR1 SEHNR and CDR2 FQNEAQ (reference sequence). This CDR3 is 14 amino acids long. In DNA form, the CDR3 reads TGTGCCAGCACCATCGGGGGACAGGGGATGAAAGCTTTCTTT. It is translated as CASTIGGQGMKAFF.

This clonotype was detected ten times or more. The CDR3 nucleotides are TGTGCCAGCAGTTACTCCGCGGGAGTGGTAAATGAGCAGTTCTTC. Encoded protein: CASSYSAGVVNEQFF. The V gene is TRBV6-5, the J gene TRBJ2-1; TRBD2 agrees at 7 bases. Germline values: CDR1 MNHEY, CDR2 SVGAGI. This CDR3 spans 15 amino acids. V shed 0 bases and J 7 bases; nucleotides not matched to a gene: 6.

The J gene is TRBJ2-7, the V gene TRBV27; D is possibly TRBD1 (6 bases). Germline V CDR1 and CDR2: MNHEY, SMNVEV (reference sequence). CDR3 length: 13 residues. The V gene lost 4 bases and the J gene lost 6 bases, with 13 bases spanning the gap. The CDR3 region is CASSSGLGGEQYF. CDR3 DNA: TGTGCCAGCAGTTCGGGATTAGGGGGCGAGCAGTACTTC.

J is TRBJ2-1 and V is TRBV6-6; no reliable D call. The CDR3 has 12 residues. The germline V gene encodes CDR1 MNHNY and CDR2 SVGAGI (reference sequence). V gave up 0 bases and J gave up 13 bases, with 10 bases separating them. Here the CDR3 DNA reads TGTGCCAGCAGTTACTCGACCGTATATCAGTTCTTC. This translates into CASSYSTVYQFF.

This clonotype came up many times. V usage is TRBV20-1 and J usage is TRBJ1-2; D not resolved. The CDR3 has 11 amino acids. CDR1 DFQATT and CDR2 SNEGSKA come from the germline V gene (reference sequence). V gave up 5 bases and J gave up 1 base, with 5 bases separating them. CDR3: CSAPHNYGYTF. The DNA for the CDR3 is TGCAGTGCTCCACATAACTATGGCTACACCTTC.

The V and J genes are TRBV4-1 and TRBJ2-2; D is unresolved. Between the trimmed V and J ends, which lost 4 bases and 8 bases, there was a span of 8 bases. The CDR3 runs to 12 residues. Per the germline V gene, CDR1 is MGHRA and CDR2 is YSYEKL. In DNA, the CDR3 is TGCGCCAGCAGCCCACCTGTAGGGGAGCTGTTTTTT. Its protein product is CASSPPVGELFF.

V gene TRBV19 combines with J gene TRBJ2-3; no firm D call. This CDR3 contains 13 residues. Germline-derived CDR1 and CDR2 are LNHDA and SQIVND (reference sequence). V was shortened by 2 bases and J by 1 base, with 4 bases between the two germline ends. CDR3 amino acids: CASSIQGTDTQYF. The CDR3 nucleotides are TGTGCCAGTAGTATACAGGGCACAGATACGCAGTATTTT.

The chain has TRBV5-1 and TRBJ2-3, with D perhaps TRBD1 (5 bases). Germline lookup yields CDR1 SGHRS and CDR2 YFSETQ. V was cut by 5 bases and J by 3 bases, with 13 bases left in between. This CDR3 has 14 residues. CDR3 sequence: CASRGAISTDTQYF. CDR3 coding DNA: TGCGCCAGCAGAGGGGCAATATCGACAGATACGCAGTATTTT.

This rearrangement joins TRBV6-1 to TRBJ2-5; 7 bases match TRBD1. The CDR3 extends over 14 amino acids. V trimming: 6 bases; J trimming: 2 bases; junction bases outside the gene matches: 6. Germline lookup yields CDR1 MNHNS and CDR2 SASEGT. CDR3 in DNA: TGTGCCAGCAGGACCTACAGGGGACAAGAGACCCAGTACTTC. It codes for CASRTYRGQETQYF.

The chain recombines TRBV7-2 with TRBJ1-5; D ambiguous. With 4 bases removed from V and 2 bases from J, the gap between germline ends came to 6 bases. CDR1 is SGHTA, CDR2 FQGNSA, per germline. The CDR3 runs to 13 residues. The CDR3 coding sequence is TGTGCCAGCAGCTCCAATGGCAATCAGCCCCAGCATTTT. It yields the protein CASSSNGNQPQHF.

V gene TRBV5-1 combines with J gene TRBJ1-2, with D perhaps matching TRBD1 (6 bases). V was pared by 1 base and J by 4 bases, with 14 bases between. The CDR3 extends over 15 amino acids. Germline CDR1 is SGHRS and CDR2 is YFSETQ. As DNA, the CDR3 is TGCGCCAGCAGCTTGCCCCCCCAAGGGGGCTATGGCTACACCTTC. Encoded protein: CASSLPPQGGYGYTF. Variable domain in full (rest from reference TRBV5-1 and TRBJ1-2): KAGVTQTPRYLIKTRGQQVTLSCSPISGHRSVSWYQQTPGQGLQFLFEYFSETQRNKGNFPGRFSGRQFSNSRSEMNVSTLELGDSALYLCASSLPPQGGYGYTFGSGTRLTVV.

The genes are TRBV6-6 and TRBJ1-1; 7 bases align to TRBD1. The length of the CDR3 is 13 residues. CDR1 is MNHNY, CDR2 SVGAGI, per germline (reference sequence). With V trimmed by 2 bases and J by 8 bases, 5 bases remained unmatched. The CDR3, as DNA: TGTGCCAGCAGTTACGAGACAGGGTTGGAAGCTTTCTTT. This gives the protein CASSYETGLEAFF.

The chain employs TRBV19 and TRBJ1-3; unclear D gene. Trimming removed 5 bases at V and 0 bases at J, with 5 bases between. Per the germline V gene, CDR1 is LNHDA and CDR2 is SQIVND (reference sequence). This CDR3 comprises 13 residues. For the CDR3, the DNA is TGTGCCAGTAGTCTCTACTCTGGAAACACCATATATTTT. Translation gives CASSLYSGNTIYF. The entire variable domain, with the rest obtained from reference TRBV19 and TRBJ1-3, is as follows: DGGITQSPKYLFRKEGQNVTLSCEQNLNHDAMYWYRQDPGQGLRLIYYSQIVNDFQKGDIAEGYSVSREKKESFPLTVTSAQKNPTAFYLCASSLYSGNTIYFGEGSWLTVV.